This section outlines one T cell receptor beta chain sequence together with its context. What it binds is unknown. This entry belongs to a study of PD-1 blockade in mismatch repair-deficient tumors. Assay: immunoSEQ multiplex PCR; the TCRdb copy retains only in-frame clones and omits some. The repertoire holds roughly 53,000 clones, approximately 80% seen once, with about 3.5% in the top ten. The germline CDR1 and CDR2 sequences are MNHNY and SVGAGI (reference sequence). This CDR3 has 13 residues. Losses at the gene ends were 11 bases for V and 8 bases for J; bases not matched to a gene: 8. The study's findings and limits: After pembrolizumab, tumor-resident clones rose rapidly, then generally contracted before radiologic responses.

TCR sequencing covered three patients who responded to pembrolizumab. The sequences come from peripheral blood, collected 4 weeks after starting pembrolizumab. This rearrangement joins TRBV6-6 to TRBJ2-2; 10 nucleotides agree with TRBD2. The receptor's source is an adult with mismatch repair-deficient cancer. DNA of the CDR3: TGTGCCGGGAGGACTAGCGGTGAAGGGGAGCTGTTTTTT. Residues: CAGRTSGEGELFF.